This T cell receptor (beta chain) is drawn from a study of blood T cell repertoires in COVID-19. Study as a whole: Sources were T cells, B-cell-depleted T cells, or PBMCs; the material itself was cDNA or gDNA.

Between the trimmed V and J ends, which lost 4 bases and 14 bases, there was a span of 15 bases. Germline CDR1 and CDR2: MDHEN and SYDVKM. This CDR3 comprises 13 residues. This table comes from immunoSEQ multiplex PCR, and its TCRdb copy is limited to in-frame clones, with some not included. This table holds around 250,000 clones, over 75% found once. The V and J genes are TRBV28 and TRBJ1-6; a weak D match, TRBD1 (6 bases). This TCR derives from a human donor in a cohort sampled during active COVID-19. Sequenced input: peripheral blood. CDR3 nucleotides: TGTGCCAGCAGTTCGCGGACAGCGCGGTCCCTCCACTTT. Encoded protein: CASSSRTARSLHF. Full variable domain (rest looked up from reference TRBV28 and TRBJ1-6): DVKVTQSSRYLVKRTGEKVFLECVQDMDHENMFWYRQDPGLGLRLIYFSYDVKMKEKGDIPEGYSVSREKKERFSLILESASTNQTSMYLCASSSRTARSLHFGNGTRLTVT.